This T cell receptor beta chain is from a study of blood T cell repertoires in COVID-19. CDR3 length: 13 residues. CDR1 is LGHNA and CDR2 is YSLEER in the germline V gene. V lost 6 bases to trimming and J lost 4 bases, with 12 bases between them. Generated by immunoSEQ multiplex PCR, the TCRdb table keeps only in-frame clones and is missing some. Seen here are about 89,000 clones, about 80% observed once, and the top ten hold about 10%. The sample consisted of peripheral blood. V is TRBV4-3 and J is TRBJ1-2; TRBD1 is a possible D gene (6 bases). This TCR was sampled from a man in his 70s with acute or convalescent COVID-19. The CDR3 DNA reads TGCGCCAGCAGTCACAGGGCAGGCTATGGCTACACCTTC. Amino acids: CASSHRAGYGYTF.